This TCR beta chain originates from a study of shared clonotypes between healthy human individuals. CD45RO-negative, CCR7-selected cells formed the naive CD8 fraction, which excluded terminally differentiated effector memory CD45RA+ cells. About this clone: Its antigen is unknown.

The sorted-subset replicate PCRs were given 150 to 250 ng DNA, which is 27,000 or so T cell genomes. Only in-frame clones appear in the TCRdb table, and some are missing; sequencing was by immunoSEQ multiplex PCR. The sample shows around 1.9 million clones, 93% of them seen only once. Study observations and caveats: Expectations were that clonotype sharing among donors would be affected by sequencing depth. Non-shared clonotypes showed lower generation probabilities than clonotypes common to all four donors. Four donors held approximately 4.6% of naive CD4 clonotypes in common.

Germline lookup yields CDR1 SEHNR and CDR2 FQNEAQ (reference sequence). The CDR3 runs to 16 residues. This receptor was identified in a man aged 18 to 30 in good health. Some clones in this sample may be carry-over from other donors' samples. Specimen: naive CD8+ T cells from PBMCs. The rearrangement links TRBV7-9 to TRBJ1-1, with D possibly matching TRBD1 (6 bases). As DNA, the CDR3 is TGTGCTACAACTCAAAAGGCCGGGGGCGCGAACACTGAAGCTTTCTTT. This sequence encodes CATTQKAGGANTEAFF.